This T cell receptor beta chain stems from a study of T cell changes during pregnancy in multiple sclerosis. The trim removed 5 bases at V and 3 bases at J, leaving 12 bases unmatched. This CDR3 is 18 amino acids long. CDR1 is MNHEY, CDR2 SMNVEV, per germline (reference sequence). Assay: immunoSEQ multiplex PCR; the TCRdb copy retains only in-frame clones and omits some. The sample includes about 40,000 clones, around 94% of them seen just once. The source is a female donor with multiple sclerosis, enrolled in a pregnancy study. This chain connects TRBV27 to TRBJ2-7; 14 bases are a match to TRBD2. This specimen was peripheral blood, taken in the third trimester of pregnancy. CDR3 nucleotides: TGTGCCAGCAGTCGATCGGGACTAGCGGGAGTTAAGCTCTACGAGCAGTACTTC. This sequence encodes CASSRSGLAGVKLYEQYF.